This T cell receptor beta chain was sequenced during a study of identical twins. In TCRdb, the 5' RACE reads were re-called with MiXCR into one record per CDR3 protein. Among 200,000 to 250,000 distinct CDR3 sequences listed, more than 9.5% were seen once. V shed 0 bases, J shed 12 bases, and the junction held 11 bases outside the gene matches. CDR1 is DFQATT and CDR2 is SNEGSKA in the germline V gene (reference sequence). CDR3 length equals 15 residues. This clonotype was found many times. The same data also contributed to another study, on yellow fever vaccine responses in identical twins.

This sequence originates from a woman aged 18-30 years in good health. The chain joins TRBV20-1 to TRBJ2-1, with 10 bases fitting TRBD2. The sequenced material came from memory (CD45RO+) T cells sorted from blood. Here the CDR3 DNA reads TGCAGTGCTAGAGATCGCGCTAGCGGGAGTTTTCGGCAGTTCTTC. The encoded protein is CSARDRASGSFRQFF.